The rows below give T cell receptor beta chains drawn from one sample of a study of T and B cells in COVID-19 patients. TCRdb re-called the multiplex PCR reads through MiXCR, storing one row per CDR3 protein. The sample yields 20,000 to 25,000 distinct CDR3 sequences, over 25% seen once. The sample was blood. The receptors here all came from a human donor who had recovered from COVID-19. Each CDR3 is given with its conserved first and last residue. Each record gives: V gene, D gene, clone size, J gene, CDR3 DNA, CDR3 protein. D genes are given only for firm matches. The size of a clone is reported for some rows only, either as once, few or many, or as a class for expanded clones.

TRBV28	NA	NA	TRBJ2-6	TGTGCCAGCAGTCCCTCGGGGAGGGGGGCAGGTGGGGCCAACGTCCTGACTTTC	CASSPSGRGAGGANVLTF
TRBV6-5	NA	many	TRBJ2-3	TGTGCCAGCAGACGAACAGAGGGGCTGGGAGATACGCAGTATTTT	CASRRTEGLGDTQYF
TRBV5-1	NA	NA	TRBJ2-7	TGCGCCAGCAGCTTGGGGCAGGACTCCTACGAGCAGTACTTC	CASSLGQDSYEQYF
TRBV5-4	NA	medium-sized	TRBJ2-3	TGTGCCAGCAGCCCCCCTCACTCAACAGATACGCAGTATTTT	CASSPPHSTDTQYF
TRBV30	TRBD2	NA	TRBJ2-3	TGTGCCTGGCTAGCGGGGCCAGATACGCAGTATTTT	CAWLAGPDTQYF
TRBV7-9	TRBD1	few	TRBJ1-5	TGTGCCAGCAACCTCTCGGACAGGGCAAATTATCAGCCCCAGCATTTT	CASNLSDRANYQPQHF
TRBV20-1	NA	NA	TRBJ2-5	TGCAGTGCTCCGGGTGGGGGCCTGGAGACCCAGTACTTC	CSAPGGGLETQYF
TRBV20-1	NA	NA	TRBJ1-5	TGCAGTGCTAGATTCCCCGGCAGTCAGCCCCAGCATTTT	CSARFPGSQPQHF
TRBV19	NA	many	TRBJ1-3	TGTGCCAGTAGTAAGTGGGCGGCTGGAAACACCATATATTTT	CASSKWAAGNTIYF
TRBV19	NA	many	TRBJ1-5	TGTGCCTGCGGGGACAATCAGCCCCAGCATTTT	CACGDNQPQHF
TRBV5-1	NA	NA	TRBJ1-5	TGCGCCAGCAGCTTGGGGCAGGGGACCCATCAGCCCCAGCATTTT	CASSLGQGTHQPQHF
TRBV5-6	NA	few	TRBJ1-2	TGTGCCAGCAGCGGGAACAGGGATGGCTACACCTTC	CASSGNRDGYTF
TRBV5-6	NA	many	TRBJ2-1	TGTGCCAGCAGCCCCTACTTGGTTATCAATGAGCAGTTCTTC	CASSPYLVINEQFF
TRBV11-3	NA	NA	TRBJ1-1	TGTGCCAGCAGCTTGCAGGGACTGGACACTGAAGCTTTCTTT	CASSLQGLDTEAFF
TRBV19	TRBD2	many	TRBJ2-2	TGTGCCAGTAGTATTATTCCCTCGGGGGGGATCGGGGAGCTGTTTTTT	CASSIIPSGGIGELFF
TRBV27	NA	medium-sized	TRBJ2-5	TGTGCCAGCAGTTTGGGTCAGACCCAGTACTTC	CASSLGQTQYF
TRBV29-1	TRBD1	NA	TRBJ2-7	TGCAGCGTCACGGGACAGGGGAGTAACGAGCAGTACTTC	CSVTGQGSNEQYF
TRBV30	TRBD1	NA	TRBJ1-1	TGTGCCTGGAGTGTACAGGGGCAGGCTTTCTTT	CAWSVQGQAFF
TRBV6-5	TRBD1	NA	TRBJ1-2	TGTGCCAGCCGAAAGACAGGGGGTGTGCGCGGCTACACCTTC	CASRKTGGVRGYTF
TRBV6-5	NA	few	TRBJ1-2	TGTGCCAGCACTCGTGGGCCCGGGACATATGGCTACACCTTC	CASTRGPGTYGYTF
TRBV7-9	TRBD1	few	TRBJ2-3	TGTGCCAGCAGCCCAGGACAGGGGGCGGATACGCAGTATTTT	CASSPGQGADTQYF
TRBV29-1	NA	NA	TRBJ2-2	TGCGGCGTTGGGGTCCAACTAAACACCGGGGAGCTGTTTTTT	CGVGVQLNTGELFF
TRBV27	NA	medium-sized	TRBJ2-5	TGTGCCAGCAGTTTCGGGCGTAACCAAGAGACCCAGTACTTC	CASSFGRNQETQYF
TRBV12-3/TRBV12-4	NA	many	TRBJ2-1	TGTGCCAGTCAGAGGGGACCTGGATCCGTCAATGAGCAGTTCTTC	CASQRGPGSVNEQFF
TRBV18	TRBD1	NA	TRBJ1-2	TGTGCCAGCTCACCAGCCGGGACAGGGGATCGTTATGGCTACACCTTC	CASSPAGTGDRYGYTF
TRBV29-1	TRBD1	NA	TRBJ2-7	TGCAGCGTCCATGGACAGGGAAACGAGCAGTACTTC	CSVHGQGNEQYF
TRBV20-1	TRBD1	NA	TRBJ1-1	TGCAGTGCTAGGGACAGGGCGGAAAATGAAGCTTTCTTT	CSARDRAENEAFF
TRBV7-9	NA	NA	TRBJ2-5	TGTGCCAGCAGCCTAAGGGGGGGGACAACGGCGGAGACCCAGTACTTC	CASSLRGGTTAETQYF
TRBV4-2	NA	NA	TRBJ2-3	TGTGCCAGCAGCCTGGCTCCGATTAGCGCCTCTAGCACAGATACGCAGTATTTT	CASSLAPISASSTDTQYF
TRBV29-1	TRBD1	NA	TRBJ1-1	TGCAGCGTGAGGGGGACAGGGGTAACTGAAGCTTTCTTT	CSVRGTGVTEAFF
TRBV5-4	TRBD2	once	TRBJ2-3	TGTGCCAGCAGCTCGGGACTAGCGGGGGCCCCTAGCACAGATACGCAGTATTTT	CASSSGLAGAPSTDTQYF
TRBV27	TRBD1	few	TRBJ1-1	TGTGCCAGCAGTTTATATTCTAGGGGGCACACTGAAGCTTTCTTT	CASSLYSRGHTEAFF
TRBV20-1	NA	NA	TRBJ2-7	TGCAGTGCTAGGGTCAGGTCGACCTACGAGCAGTACTTC	CSARVRSTYEQYF
TRBV11-2	NA	few	TRBJ2-5	TGTGCCAGCAGCTTATCCGAGACCCAGTACTTC	CASSLSETQYF
TRBV19	NA	medium-sized	TRBJ2-6	TGTGCCAGTAGTATCCCCCGGTTGGGGGCCAACGTCCTGACTTTC	CASSIPRLGANVLTF
TRBV6-6	NA	medium-sized	TRBJ2-3	TGTGCCAGCAGCTTTCCCGGCACAGATACGCAGTATTTT	CASSFPGTDTQYF
TRBV27	NA	few	TRBJ1-2	TGTGCCAGCAGACCCACTCAGGGCTATGACTATGGCTACACCTTC	CASRPTQGYDYGYTF
TRBV10-3	NA	few	TRBJ2-7	TGTGCCATCAGTGCGGCATCGGACTACGAGCAGTACTTC	CAISAASDYEQYF
TRBV29-1	TRBD2	medium-sized	TRBJ2-1	TGCAGCGTCTCTAATCCTTCCGGGACTAGCGGCCTTAATGAGCAGTTCTTC	CSVSNPSGTSGLNEQFF
TRBV6-4	TRBD1	NA	TRBJ2-2	TGTGCCAGCAGAGGGATAGGGGGCGAAGGCGGGGAGCTGTTTTTT	CASRGIGGEGGELFF